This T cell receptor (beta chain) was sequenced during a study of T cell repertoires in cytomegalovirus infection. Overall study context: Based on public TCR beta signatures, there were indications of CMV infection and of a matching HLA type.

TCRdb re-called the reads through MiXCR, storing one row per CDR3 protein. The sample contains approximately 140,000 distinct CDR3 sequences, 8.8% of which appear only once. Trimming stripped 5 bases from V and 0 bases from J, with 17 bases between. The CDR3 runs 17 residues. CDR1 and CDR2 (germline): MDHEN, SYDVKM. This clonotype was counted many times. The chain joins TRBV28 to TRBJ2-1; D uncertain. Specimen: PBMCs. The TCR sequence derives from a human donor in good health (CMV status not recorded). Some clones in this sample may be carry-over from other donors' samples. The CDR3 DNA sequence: TGTGCCAGCAGTCTAACTCCGGGCGGAAGCTCCTACAATGAGCAGTTCTTC. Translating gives CASSLTPGGSSYNEQFF.